This TCR beta chain was identified during a study of identical twins. Whole-study findings and limits: Potential partial confounding of zero-insertion analyses by invariant MAIT and iNKT cells was noted. Models underestimated out-of-frame TCR alpha sharing in monozygotic twins.

TCRdb redid the calling of the 5' RACE reads with MiXCR, one entry per CDR3 protein. The sample has about 390,000 distinct CDR3 sequences; approximately 9.1% are singletons. CDR3 length: 13 residues. Looked up from germline, CDR1 is SGHAT and CDR2 is FQNNGV. V lost 5 bases, J lost 6 bases, and 10 bases lay in between. This clonotype was detected only a few times. Its antigen is still unknown. V usage is TRBV11-2 and J usage is TRBJ2-2; D remains unclear. The source is a woman aged 45-65 years in good health. The source material was naive T cells sorted from blood. CDR3 protein: CASSPPWPGELFF. Written as DNA, the CDR3 is TGTGCCAGCAGCCCGCCCTGGCCCGGGGAGCTGTTTTTT.